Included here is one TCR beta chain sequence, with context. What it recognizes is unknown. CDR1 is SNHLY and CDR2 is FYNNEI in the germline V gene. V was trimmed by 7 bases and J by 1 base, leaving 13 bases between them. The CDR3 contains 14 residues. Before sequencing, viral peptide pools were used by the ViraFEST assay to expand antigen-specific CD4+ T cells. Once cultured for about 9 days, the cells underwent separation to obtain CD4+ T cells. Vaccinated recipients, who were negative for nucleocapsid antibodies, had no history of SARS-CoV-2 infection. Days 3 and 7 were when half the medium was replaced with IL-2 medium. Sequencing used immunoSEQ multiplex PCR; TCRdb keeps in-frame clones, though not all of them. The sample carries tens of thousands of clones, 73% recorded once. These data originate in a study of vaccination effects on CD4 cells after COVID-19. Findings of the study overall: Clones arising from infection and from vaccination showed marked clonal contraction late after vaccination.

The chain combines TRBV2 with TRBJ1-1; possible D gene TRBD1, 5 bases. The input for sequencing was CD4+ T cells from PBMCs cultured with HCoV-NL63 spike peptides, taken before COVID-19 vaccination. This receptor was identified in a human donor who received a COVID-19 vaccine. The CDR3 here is CASTVDIRNTEAFF. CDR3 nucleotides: TGTGCCAGCACCGTGGACATAAGGAACACTGAAGCTTTCTTT.